These T cell receptor beta chains were read from a single sample in a study of post-analysis software for immune sequencing data. MiXCR, run by TCRdb on the PCR reads, gives a single entry per CDR3 protein. Among about 770,000 distinct CDR3 sequences listed, 35% to 55% were seen once. Sequencing was carried out using blood. The source is a girl between 5 and 17 years old with multiple sclerosis. CDR3s include the opening cysteine and the closing phenylalanine or tryptophan. A D gene is named only where the DNA matches it firmly. Clone size is stated in some rows and not others, as once, few, many or a class when expanded.

clone_size: few
j_call: TRBJ1-2
v_call: TRBV15
d_call: NA
cdr3_nt: TGTGCCACCAGCATCTCGGGCTCAAACTATGGCTACACCTTC
cdr3_aa: CATSISGSNYGYTF

clone_size: NA
j_call: TRBJ2-5
v_call: TRBV12-3/TRBV12-4
d_call: NA
cdr3_nt: TGTGCCAGCGGGGGGGACAGCCAAGAGACCCAGTACTTC
cdr3_aa: CASGGDSQETQYF

clone_size: few
j_call: TRBJ2-7
v_call: TRBV4-3
d_call: NA
cdr3_nt: TGCGCCAGCAGCCGTGGGGCAGAAGGTCTCTACGAGCAGTACTTC
cdr3_aa: CASSRGAEGLYEQYF

clone_size: NA
j_call: TRBJ1-2
v_call: TRBV7-2
d_call: NA
cdr3_nt: TGTGCCAGCAGCTCAGGGCGGAGTAACTATGGCTACACCTTC
cdr3_aa: CASSSGRSNYGYTF

clone_size: NA
j_call: TRBJ2-1
v_call: TRBV7-2
d_call: NA
cdr3_nt: TGTGCCAGCAGCCGACGGTCTAACAATGAGCAGTTCTTC
cdr3_aa: CASSRRSNNEQFF

clone_size: NA
j_call: TRBJ1-6
v_call: TRBV11-3
d_call: NA
cdr3_nt: TGTGCCAGCAGCTTAACCAGGGTGGGTTCACCCCTCCACTTT
cdr3_aa: CASSLTRVGSPLHF

clone_size: NA
j_call: TRBJ2-7
v_call: TRBV29-1
d_call: TRBD2
cdr3_nt: TGCAGCATTGAAGAGGGGAGGGGTTACGAGCAGTACTTC
cdr3_aa: CSIEEGRGYEQYF

clone_size: NA
j_call: TRBJ2-1
v_call: TRBV29-1
d_call: NA
cdr3_nt: TGCAGCGTTGAAGGCGGGGTTCTAGGGGGCAATGAGCAGTTCTTC
cdr3_aa: CSVEGGVLGGNEQFF

clone_size: NA
j_call: TRBJ2-1
v_call: TRBV3-1
d_call: NA
cdr3_nt: TGTGCCAGCGCCCCATCAGGGGTTACCTACAATGAGCAGTTCTTC
cdr3_aa: CASAPSGVTYNEQFF

clone_size: few
j_call: TRBJ2-3
v_call: TRBV11-2
d_call: NA
cdr3_nt: TGTGCCAGCAGCTTCCCCCCGACAGGCACAGATACGCAGTATTTT
cdr3_aa: CASSFPPTGTDTQYF